The 9 T cell receptor beta chains listed next were all sequenced from one sample in a study of T cell changes during pregnancy in multiple sclerosis. Sequencing used immunoSEQ multiplex PCR; TCRdb keeps in-frame clones, though not all of them. The data hold roughly 100,000 clones, with around 91% observed a single time. The sample was peripheral blood, taken after pregnancy. These receptors were collected from a female donor with multiple sclerosis, enrolled in a pregnancy study.

CDR3 residues: CASSMFRLAGSSYNEQFF. The CDR3 bases are TGTGCCAGTAGTATGTTTCGGCTAGCGGGGAGCTCCTACAATGAGCAGTTCTTC. The rearrangement joins TRBV19 to TRBJ2-1; 9 nucleotides line up with TRBD2. Losses at the gene ends were 3 bases for V and 0 bases for J; bases not matched to a gene: 9. The germline V gene encodes CDR1 LNHDA and CDR2 SQIVND (reference sequence). The CDR3 consists of 18 residues.

V and J are TRBV7-6 and TRBJ2-7; D is perhaps TRBD2 (6 bases). This CDR3 has 14 amino acids. From germline, CDR1 is SGHVS and CDR2 FNYEAQ. V lost 1 base and J 5 bases, leaving 12 bases between the germline ends. The DNA of the CDR3 is TGTGCCAGCAGCTTAGTGCGGGGTAGCCACGAGCAGTACTTC. Translated: CASSLVRGSHEQYF.

The J gene is TRBJ2-7, the V gene TRBV5-1, with 9 nucleotides matching TRBD1. J lost 2 bases, V lost 4 bases, and 7 bases had no gene match. CDR3 length: 15 residues. CDR1 and CDR2 (germline): SGHRS, YFSETQ. The CDR3 bases are TGCGCCAGCAGCACGGACAGGGGAATCACCTACGAGCAGTACTTC. Its translation is CASSTDRGITYEQYF. Together with reference TRBV5-1 and TRBJ2-7, the CDR3 gives the full variable domain: KAGVTQTPRYLIKTRGQQVTLSCSPISGHRSVSWYQQTPGQGLQFLFEYFSETQRNKGNFPGRFSGRQFSNSRSEMNVSTLELGDSALYLCASSTDRGITYEQYFGPGTRLTVT.

This sequence joins TRBV9 and TRBJ1-4; D not resolved. Germline values: CDR1 SGDLS, CDR2 YYNGEE. This CDR3 contains 15 residues. Trimming shortened V by 0 bases and J by 8 bases, and 14 bases separated the two germline ends. The CDR3 region is CASSVDPTSTEKLFF. CDR3 bases: TGTGCCAGCAGCGTAGACCCTACTTCTACCGAAAAACTGTTTTTT.

V gene TRBV10-3 combines with J gene TRBJ2-3; weak D call: TRBD2 (5 bases). Germline lookup yields CDR1 ENHRY and CDR2 SYGVKD. The V gene lost 4 bases and the J gene lost 1 base, with 9 bases spanning the gap. The CDR3 is 14 residues long. The chain's CDR3 is CAISGGPGTDTQYF. CDR3 coding DNA: TGTGCCATCAGTGGAGGGCCGGGCACAGATACGCAGTATTTT.

The chain employs TRBV5-4 and TRBJ2-7; 10 nucleotides match TRBD1. CDR1 is SGHNT and CDR2 is YYREEE in the germline V gene (reference sequence). J was trimmed by 5 bases and V by 1 base; bases with no gene match: 6. The CDR3 has 15 residues. CDR3 region: CASSLNPTGGHEQYF. CDR3 nucleotides: TGTGCCAGCAGCTTGAATCCGACAGGGGGCCACGAGCAGTACTTC.

This chain connects TRBV27 to TRBJ1-2; 8 bases align to TRBD1. This CDR3 region has 16 residues. The V and J ends lost 5 bases and 2 bases, in that order; junction bases with no gene match: 10. In germline, CDR1 is MNHEY, CDR2 SMNVEV (reference sequence). CDR3 sequence (DNA): TGTGCCAGCAGTCTCGCCGGGACAGGTAGAAACTATGGCTACACCTTC. Translating gives CASSLAGTGRNYGYTF.

V and J are TRBV7-2 and TRBJ2-3; TRBD2 matches 8 bases. The CDR3 contains 15 residues. The V and J ends lost 6 bases and 0 bases, in that order; junction bases with no gene match: 5. Germline CDR1 is SGHTA and CDR2 is FQGNSA. DNA of the CDR3: TGTGCCAGCAGACGACTAGCGCAAAGCACAGATACGCAGTATTTT. This sequence encodes CASRRLAQSTDTQYF. The full variable domain, in which reference TRBV7-2 and TRBJ2-3 provide the parts outside the CDR3, is GAGVSQSPSNKVTEKGKDVELRCDPISGHTALYWYRQSLGQGLEFLIYFQGNSAPDKSGLPSDRFSAERTGGSVSTLTIQRTQQEDSAVYLCASRRLAQSTDTQYFGPGTRLTVL.

V usage is TRBV18 and J usage is TRBJ2-7, with 7 bases fitting TRBD2. The CDR3 consists of 13 residues. Per germline, CDR1 KGHSH and CDR2 LQKENI. V shed 1 base and J 3 bases; nucleotides not matched to a gene: 0. Here the CDR3 DNA reads TGTGCCAGCTCACCACAGCGGGACTACGAGCAGTACTTC. Protein product: CASSPQRDYEQYF.